This passage covers 27 T cell receptor beta chains from one sample sequenced in a study of neurological immune-mediated disorders. Each CDR3 protein gets one entry after TCRdb re-called the 5' RACE reads with MiXCR. The sample lists around 53,000 distinct CDR3 sequences; roughly 8.3% were seen once. Time point meaning: longitudinal time-point 3. Material: PBMCs. All receptors derive from a woman between 35 and 50 years old in good health.

CDR3 loop: CASSLDAPREYF. CDR3 DNA sequence: TGTGCCAGCAGCTTGGACGCGCCCCGGGAGTACTTC. The chain uses TRBV5-5 and TRBJ2-7; D remains unclear. Trimming removed 0 bases at V and 11 bases at J, with 12 bases between. The CDR3 totals 12 residues. Germline CDR1 SGHKS, CDR2 YYEKEE (reference sequence).

This clonotype has ten or more counts. The V gene is TRBV2, the J gene TRBJ1-2, with unresolved D. This CDR3 has 13 amino acids. V lost 1 base, J lost 5 bases, and 8 bases lay in between. Looked up from germline, CDR1 is SNHLY and CDR2 is FYNNEI. CDR3 residues: CASSEVTYYGYTF. CDR3 bases: TGTGCCAGCAGTGAAGTAACCTATTATGGCTACACCTTC. Variable domain in full (rest from reference TRBV2 and TRBJ1-2): EPEVTQTPSHQVTQMGQEVILRCVPISNHLYFYWYRQILGQKVEFLVSFYNNEISEKSEIFDDQFSVERPDGSNFTLKIRSTKLEDSAMYFCASSEVTYYGYTFGSGTRLTVV.

This clonotype appeared many times. V and J are TRBV5-1 and TRBJ1-1; no definite D call. The CDR3 runs 15 residues. Germline lookup yields CDR1 SGHRS and CDR2 YFSETQ. Trimming left V 2 bases short and J 4 bases short, with 15 bases between. CDR3 protein: CASSFSVLRSTEAFF. In DNA, the CDR3 is TGCGCCAGCAGCTTCTCAGTTTTAAGGAGCACTGAAGCTTTCTTT.

This clonotype occurred many times. V gene TRBV6-5 combines with J gene TRBJ1-3; D uncertain. The V gene lost 6 bases and the J gene lost 3 bases, with 12 bases spanning the gap. The CDR3 loop spans 14 amino acids. Germline assignment: CDR1 MNHEY and CDR2 SVGAGI. The CDR3 protein is CASRPGADGNTIYF. In DNA form, the CDR3 reads TGTGCCAGCAGGCCGGGCGCAGATGGAAACACCATATATTTT.

In this sample, this clonotype turned up many times. This rearrangement joins TRBV10-3 to TRBJ2-1; 8 nucleotides agree with TRBD2. J gave up 4 bases and V 3 bases, and 11 bases lay outside the gene matches. The CDR3 sequence is 17 residues long. CDR1 ENHRY and CDR2 SYGVKD come from the germline V gene. The CDR3, as DNA: TGTGCCATCAGTGACTACACCGGGACTAGTGGTTACAATGAGCAGTTCTTC. It is translated as CAISDYTGTSGYNEQFF.

This clonotype occurred many times. The V and J genes are TRBV20-1 and TRBJ1-1; tentative D call: TRBD1 (6 bases). The CDR3 is made up of 11 amino acids. Germline CDR1 DFQATT, CDR2 SNEGSKA (reference sequence). Trimming took 4 bases from V and 10 from J, leaving 13 bases between them. CDR3 in DNA: TGCAGTGCTATGGGGGGGCTAGGAGCTTTCTTT. The encoded protein is CSAMGGLGAFF.

Many counts were recorded for this clonotype. The chain recombines TRBV12-3 or TRBV12-4 with TRBJ1-1; unclear D gene. Trimming pared 6 bases from V and 7 bases from J, leaving 12 bases between. The CDR3 runs 12 residues. The CDR3 sequence: CASSPGPGEAFF. CDR3 nucleotides: TGTGCCAGCAGCCCAGGCCCAGGTGAAGCTTTCTTT.

The V gene is TRBV6-5, the J gene TRBJ1-1; 8 bases map to TRBD1. V trimming: 4 bases; J trimming: 6 bases; junction bases outside the gene matches: 10. From germline, CDR1 is MNHEY and CDR2 SVGAGI. CDR3 length equals 15 residues. The CDR3 loop is CASSFLTGAASEAFF. The CDR3 DNA reads TGTGCCAGCAGTTTTTTGACAGGGGCGGCATCTGAAGCTTTCTTT.

The table lists this clonotype with many counts. This chain links TRBV9 with TRBJ1-5, with TRBD1 as a possible D gene (6 bases). In germline, CDR1 is SGDLS, CDR2 YYNGEE. With 3 bases removed from V and 3 bases from J, the gap between germline ends came to 7 bases. The CDR3 extends over 13 amino acids. DNA of the CDR3: TGTGCCAGCAGCGGACAGGACAATCAGCCCCAGCATTTT. It yields the protein CASSGQDNQPQHF.

This clonotype appeared many times. J is TRBJ2-1 and V is TRBV11-3; 8 bases line up with TRBD1. V was clipped by 3 bases and J by 7 bases; unmatched bases: 8. Germline CDR1 and CDR2: SGHNT and YENEEA. The CDR3 is 15 amino acids. The CDR3 DNA follows: TGTGCCAGCAGCTTGCGACAGGGGCCTGAAAATGAGCAGTTCTTC. Its protein product is CASSLRQGPENEQFF.

This clonotype has ten or more counts. The V and J genes are TRBV29-1 and TRBJ1-2; D is uncertain. V shed 6 bases and J shed 0 bases, with 8 bases lying between them. The CDR3 is 12 residues long. The germline gives CDR1 SQVTM, CDR2 ANQGSEA. The CDR3 sequence: CSVRNPNYGYTF. The CDR3 coding sequence is TGCAGCGTCAGGAACCCTAACTATGGCTACACCTTC.

A remark on this clonotype: A read error may be the cause here, since a much bigger clone is one base away. This rearrangement joins TRBV10-2 to TRBJ1-5; D unresolved. This CDR3 has 13 residues. Germline V lookup: CDR1 WSHSY, CDR2 SAAADI. The DNA for the CDR3 is TGCGACAGCAGACGTAGTTCAAATCAGCCCCAGCATTTT. Translation gives CDSRRSSNQPQHF.

This clonotype was picked up many times. This rearrangement joins TRBV5-1 to TRBJ2-6; D is unclear. This CDR3 is built from 19 residues. Germline-derived CDR1 and CDR2 are SGHRS and YFSETQ. Trimming took 1 base from V and 0 from J, leaving 17 bases between them. The CDR3 loop reads CASSLSPGLSSSGANVLTF. The DNA for the CDR3 is TGCGCCAGCAGCTTGTCTCCCGGCCTATCCAGCTCTGGGGCCAACGTCCTGACTTTC.

This clonotype was detected many times. The chain recombines TRBV4-1 with TRBJ1-5, with a tentative D call TRBD1 (6 bases). The CDR3 is made up of 14 amino acids. Trimming shortened V by 4 bases and J by 3 bases, and 10 bases separated the two germline ends. Germline values: CDR1 MGHRA, CDR2 YSYEKL. Written as DNA, the CDR3 is TGCGCCAGCAGCCCTGGACAGAACAATCAGCCCCAGCATTTT. As protein: CASSPGQNNQPQHF.

This clonotype was observed at least ten times. V gene TRBV7-8 combines with J gene TRBJ2-1, with D possibly TRBD2 on 6 matching bases. The germline V and J ends were trimmed by 2 bases and 8 bases, with 16 bases remaining between them. The CDR3 runs to 15 residues. Germline CDR1 is SGHVS and CDR2 is FQNEAQ. In DNA form, the CDR3 reads TGTGCCAGCAGCTTAAGCCCTAGCAGGGACTATGAGCAGTTCTTC. It codes for CASSLSPSRDYEQFF. Together with reference TRBV7-8 and TRBJ2-1, the CDR3 gives the full variable domain: GAGVSQSPRYKVAKRGQDVALRCDPISGHVSLFWYQQALGQGPEFLTYFQNEAQLDKSGLPSDRFFAERPEGSVSTLKIQRTQQEDSAVYLCASSLSPSRDYEQFFGPGTRLTVL.

The table lists this clonotype with a few counts. The chain has TRBV7-2 and TRBJ2-1, with a weak D call TRBD2 (5 bases). The CDR3 has 16 residues. The germline gives CDR1 SGHTA, CDR2 FQGNSA. Trimming cost V 2 bases and J 7 bases, with 18 bases left between them. The CDR3 DNA reads as TGTGCCAGCAGCTTAATGGGCTCGGGGTATTCAAATGAGCAGTTCTTC. It codes for CASSLMGSGYSNEQFF.

This clonotype was counted at least ten times. The V gene is TRBV5-1, the J gene TRBJ1-1; no reliable D call. Germline CDR1 reads SGHRS; CDR2 reads YFSETQ. V shed 0 bases and J shed 4 bases, with 10 bases lying between them. The CDR3 loop spans 14 amino acids. In DNA form, the CDR3 reads TGCGCCAGCAGCTTGGGGGGATTGAGCACTGAAGCTTTCTTT. It is translated as CASSLGGLSTEAFF.

This clonotype was seen repeatedly, ten times or more. V gene TRBV14 combines with J gene TRBJ2-7; maybe TRBD2 (6 bases). CDR1 is SGHDN, CDR2 FVKESK, per germline. The CDR3 is 15 residues long. V was shortened by 1 base and J by 4 bases, with 14 bases between the two germline ends. The CDR3 DNA reads as TGTGCCAGCAGCCAAGGTTCCGGGAGATCTTACGAGCAGTACTTC. Protein product: CASSQGSGRSYEQYF.

This clonotype was detected many times. The J gene is TRBJ2-1, the V gene TRBV4-2; perhaps TRBD2 as D (5 bases). Germline CDR1 and CDR2: LGHNA and YNFKEQ. The V end lost 0 bases, the J end lost 4 bases, and 16 bases lay between the germline ends. The CDR3 runs 17 residues. This chain's CDR3 is CASSQDPGSGAYNEQFF. For the CDR3, the DNA is TGTGCCAGCAGCCAAGATCCGGGGAGCGGAGCTTACAATGAGCAGTTCTTC.

This clonotype has ten or more counts. The J gene is TRBJ2-2, the V gene TRBV6-5; D remains ambiguous. Trimming took 7 bases from V and 7 from J, leaving 10 bases between them. Germline lookup yields CDR1 MNHEY and CDR2 SVGAGI. The CDR3 totals 12 residues. In DNA form, the CDR3 reads TGTGCCAGCAACAGTTTGATCGGGGAGCTGTTTTTT. It encodes CASNSLIGELFF.

In DNA form, the CDR3 reads TGTGCCAGCAGCTTCGATTCCGTCTCTGGGGCCAACGTCCTGACTTTC. Protein: CASSFDSVSGANVLTF. The genes are TRBV7-2 and TRBJ2-6; D is undetermined. Germline CDR1 and CDR2: SGHTA and FQGNSA. V was cut by 3 bases and J by 0 bases, with 9 bases left in between. This CDR3 has 16 residues.

This clonotype was picked up many times. The chain combines TRBV20-1 with TRBJ2-1; 8 nucleotides align to TRBD2. With V trimmed by 3 bases and J by 0 bases, 7 bases remained unmatched. This CDR3 spans 16 amino acids. CDR1 is DFQATT and CDR2 is SNEGSKA in the germline V gene (reference sequence). CDR3 in DNA: TGCAGTGCTAGTGGGTTAGCGGGGAGCTCCTACAATGAGCAGTTCTTC. Its translation: CSASGLAGSSYNEQFF.

This clonotype was counted at least ten times. The CDR3 region has the DNA TGCAGCGCCTCGGGGGGGACTAGCGGGGGCCCCTTCTCCTACAATGAGCAGTTCTTC. Encoded protein: CSASGGTSGGPFSYNEQFF. V usage is TRBV29-1 and J usage is TRBJ2-1; TRBD2 matches 14 bases. Germline V CDR1 and CDR2: SQVTM, ANQGSEA. The CDR3 is 19 residues long. V was pared by 7 bases and J by 0 bases, with 14 bases of the junction left unmatched.

This clonotype has ten or more counts. The chain links TRBV9 to TRBJ2-2, with a tentative D call TRBD2 (6 bases). V lost 2 bases, J lost 2 bases, and 10 bases lay in between. CDR1 and CDR2 from the germline V gene are SGDLS and YYNGEE. The CDR3 is 15 amino acids. DNA for the CDR3: TGTGCCAGCAGCGTCGCGACTAGTAACACCGGGGAGCTGTTTTTT. It encodes CASSVATSNTGELFF.

This clonotype occurred many times. The chain combines TRBV5-1 with TRBJ1-1; TRBD1 matches at 10 bases. Per germline, CDR1 SGHRS and CDR2 YFSETQ. With 4 bases clipped from V and 1 base from J, the junction kept 7 bases outside the gene matches. The CDR3 loop spans 16 amino acids. The CDR3 region is CASSPGTGVGNTEAFF. The CDR3, as DNA: TGCGCCAGCAGCCCAGGGACAGGGGTGGGGAACACTGAAGCTTTCTTT.

This clonotype was found many times. The DNA of the CDR3 is TGCAGCGTTGGCTCGTACGCCAGGACAGGGGGGTCCTACAATGAGCAGTTCTTC. Translating gives CSVGSYARTGGSYNEQFF. The rearrangement links TRBV29-1 to TRBJ2-1; TRBD1 matches 10 bases. In germline, CDR1 is SQVTM, CDR2 ANQGSEA. The V segment lost 4 bases and the J segment 1 base; nucleotides outside the gene matches: 13. The CDR3 extends over 18 amino acids.

Comments on this clonotype: A single base separates this from a much larger clone, so it may be a read error. The V call is TRBV5-6, the J call TRBJ2-7; 7 positions agree with TRBD2. This CDR3 has 11 amino acids. From germline, CDR1 is SGHDT and CDR2 YYEEEE. CDR3 sequence reads: CVRDYSYEQCF. The CDR3 DNA reads TGTGTGAGGGACTACTCCTACGAGCAGTGCTTC.